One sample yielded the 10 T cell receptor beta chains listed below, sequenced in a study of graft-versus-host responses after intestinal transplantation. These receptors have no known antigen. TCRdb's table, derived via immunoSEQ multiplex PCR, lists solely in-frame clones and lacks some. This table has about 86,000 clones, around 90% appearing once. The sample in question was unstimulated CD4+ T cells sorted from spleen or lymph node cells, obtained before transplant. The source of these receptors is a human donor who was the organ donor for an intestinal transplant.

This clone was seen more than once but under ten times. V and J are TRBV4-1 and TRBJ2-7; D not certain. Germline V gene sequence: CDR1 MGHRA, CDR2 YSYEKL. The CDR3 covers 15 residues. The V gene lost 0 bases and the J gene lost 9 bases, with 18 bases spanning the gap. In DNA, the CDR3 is TGCGCCAGCAGCCAAGAATCGACATTAACGATGGGGCAGTACTTC. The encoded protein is CASSQESTLTMGQYF.

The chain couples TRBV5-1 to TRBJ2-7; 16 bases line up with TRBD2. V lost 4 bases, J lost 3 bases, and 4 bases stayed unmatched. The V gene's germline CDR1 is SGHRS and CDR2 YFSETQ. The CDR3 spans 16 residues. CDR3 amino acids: CASSLGLAGGSYEQYF. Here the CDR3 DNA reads TGCGCCAGCAGCCTGGGACTAGCGGGAGGGAGCTACGAGCAGTACTTC.

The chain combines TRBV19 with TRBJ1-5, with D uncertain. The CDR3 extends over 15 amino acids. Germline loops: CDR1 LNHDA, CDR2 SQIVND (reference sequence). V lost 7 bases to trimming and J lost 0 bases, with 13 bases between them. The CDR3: CASTVVGVSNQPQHF. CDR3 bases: TGTGCCAGTACTGTGGTCGGGGTTAGCAATCAGCCCCAGCATTTT.

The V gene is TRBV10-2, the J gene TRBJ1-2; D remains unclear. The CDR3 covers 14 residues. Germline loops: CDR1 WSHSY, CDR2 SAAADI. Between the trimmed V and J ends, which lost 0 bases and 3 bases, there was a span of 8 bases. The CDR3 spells CASSESASHYGYTF. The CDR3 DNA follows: TGCGCCAGCAGTGAGTCAGCATCCCACTATGGCTACACCTTC.

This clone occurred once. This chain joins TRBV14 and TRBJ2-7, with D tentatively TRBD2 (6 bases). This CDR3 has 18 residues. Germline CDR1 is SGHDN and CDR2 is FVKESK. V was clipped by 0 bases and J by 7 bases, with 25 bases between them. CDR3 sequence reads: CASSQEQFGPGRRREQYF. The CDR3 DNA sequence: TGTGCCAGCAGCCAAGAGCAATTTGGCCCAGGGAGGCGGAGAGAGCAGTACTTC.

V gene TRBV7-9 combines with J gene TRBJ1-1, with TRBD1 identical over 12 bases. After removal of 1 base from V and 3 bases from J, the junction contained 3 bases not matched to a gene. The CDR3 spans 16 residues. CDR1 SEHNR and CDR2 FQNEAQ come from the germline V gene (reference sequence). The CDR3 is CASSLGDRGRDTEAFF. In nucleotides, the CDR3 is TGTGCCAGCAGCTTAGGGGACAGGGGGCGGGACACTGAAGCTTTCTTT.

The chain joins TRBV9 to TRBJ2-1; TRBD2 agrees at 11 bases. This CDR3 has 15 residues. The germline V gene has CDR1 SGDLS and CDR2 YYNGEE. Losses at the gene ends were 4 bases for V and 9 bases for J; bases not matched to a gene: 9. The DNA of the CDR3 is TGTGCCAGCAGCACCGTAGCGGGGGGGCCCGGTGAGCAGTTCTTC. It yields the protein CASSTVAGGPGEQFF. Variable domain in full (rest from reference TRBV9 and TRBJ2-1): DSGVTQTPKHLITATGQRVTLRCSPRSGDLSVYWYQQSLDQGLQFLIQYYNGEERAKGNILERFSAQQFPDLHSELNLSSLELGDSALYFCASSTVAGGPGEQFFGPGTRLTVL.

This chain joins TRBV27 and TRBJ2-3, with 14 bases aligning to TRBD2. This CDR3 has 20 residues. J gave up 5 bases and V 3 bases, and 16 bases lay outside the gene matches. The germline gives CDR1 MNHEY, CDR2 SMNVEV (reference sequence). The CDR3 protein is CASSFSPRLAGGYDVDTQYF. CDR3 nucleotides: TGTGCCAGCAGTTTTTCCCCCCGACTAGCGGGGGGGTACGATGTAGATACGCAGTATTTT.

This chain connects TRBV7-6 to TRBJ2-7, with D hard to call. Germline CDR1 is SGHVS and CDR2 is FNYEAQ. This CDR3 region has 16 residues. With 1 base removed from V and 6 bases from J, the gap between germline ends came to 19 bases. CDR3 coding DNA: TGTGCCAGCAGCTTAGGTTCGTACCTCGCTCCGGGCGAGCAGTACTTC. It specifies CASSLGSYLAPGEQYF.

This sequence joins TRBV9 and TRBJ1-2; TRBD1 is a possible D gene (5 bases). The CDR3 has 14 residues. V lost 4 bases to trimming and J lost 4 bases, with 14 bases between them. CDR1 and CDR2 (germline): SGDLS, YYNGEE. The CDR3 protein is CASSLRGRAYGYTF. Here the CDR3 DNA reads TGTGCCAGCAGCCTTAGGGGCAGGGCCTATGGCTACACCTTC.